This TCR beta chain was sequenced in a study of blood T cell repertoires in COVID-19. Authors' processing steps: Quantification of nucleated cells was approximated via reference gene primer amplification. The assay was immunoSEQ multiplex PCR, and TCRdb's table has in-frame clones only and misses some. That table supplies the V and J calls and clone size; D and trimming were determined from the DNA. The sample contains about 20,000 clones, approximately 89% of which appear only once. This CDR3 is built from 16 residues. CDR1 and CDR2 (germline): SGHDN, FVKESK. Between the trimmed V and J ends, which lost 8 bases and 1 base, there was a span of 17 bases.

The J gene is TRBJ2-2, the V gene TRBV14; D is unresolved. The sample comprised peripheral blood. The sequence came from a human donor in a cohort sampled during active COVID-19. The CDR3 nucleotides are TGTGCCAGCGCGCAGGCTACTCAAGGGAACACCGGGGAGCTGTTTTTT. Translating gives CASAQATQGNTGELFF.